There are many counts of the clone carrying this T cell receptor beta chain. The sample originates from a study of T cells in Graves' hyperthyroidism and ophthalmopathy. Germline CDR1 reads SQVTM; CDR2 reads ANQGSEA. The CDR3 contains 13 residues. V was clipped by 3 bases and J by 6 bases, with 13 bases between them. TCR beta CDR3 region amplification was performed from RNA transcripts. First-round RT-PCR targeting the TCR CDR3 was performed with the HTBI primer set. Each CDR3 protein is one row after TCRdb ran MiXCR on the multiplex PCR reads. This sample has 500,000 to 750,000 distinct CDR3 sequences, with approximately 14% found just once.

Sequenced input: blood. The rearrangement uses TRBV29-1 and TRBJ2-3, with D possibly matching TRBD2 (6 bases). This sequence originates from a woman younger than 45 with Graves' hyperthyroidism. CDR3 loop: CSVDRGTADTQYF. In DNA form, the CDR3 reads TGCAGCGTTGATCGCGGGACGGCGGATACGCAGTATTTT.